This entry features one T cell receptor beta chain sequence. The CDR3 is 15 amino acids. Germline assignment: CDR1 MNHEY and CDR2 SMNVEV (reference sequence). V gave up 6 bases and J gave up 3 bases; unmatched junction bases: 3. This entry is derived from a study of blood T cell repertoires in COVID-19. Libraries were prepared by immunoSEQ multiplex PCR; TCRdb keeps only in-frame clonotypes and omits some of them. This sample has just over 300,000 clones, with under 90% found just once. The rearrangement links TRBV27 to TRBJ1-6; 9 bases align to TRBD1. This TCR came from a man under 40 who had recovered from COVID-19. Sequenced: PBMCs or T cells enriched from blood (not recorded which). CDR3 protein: CASSMGQGYNSPLHF. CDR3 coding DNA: TGTGCCAGCAGCATGGGACAGGGCTATAATTCACCCCTCCACTTT.